The entry below gives a single TCR beta chain sequence along with its context. What it binds is unknown. Sequenced by immunoSEQ multiplex PCR; TCRdb stores in-frame clones only, minus some. The sample lists roughly 380,000 clones, more than 75% seen once, with around 3.3% in the top ten. These data belong to a study of Ad26.COV2.S vaccination and SARS-CoV-2 variants. Treatment denoted: around 19 received Ad26.COV2.S at low or high dose, single or two shots; about 5 received placebo; per-sample allocation not given. Day 63 after the first vaccine or placebo injection was the time point for sampling. Per germline, CDR1 PRHDT and CDR2 FYEKMQ (reference sequence). This CDR3 comprises 14 residues. The V and J ends lost 4 bases and 6 bases respectively, with 13 bases between them. Findings of the study overall: The study found similar non-spike TCR breadth in vaccine and placebo recipients. Analyses that measured TCR breadth and depth may have underestimated total T cell responses.

The genes are TRBV13 and TRBJ2-1; no definite D call. The sequencing here drew on peripheral blood, taken in a trial of Ad26.COV2.S vaccine versus placebo. The TCR was taken from a person aged 18-65 years who received the Ad26.COV2.S COVID-19 vaccine or a placebo. The CDR3 reads CASSSRLFTNEQFF. DNA of the CDR3: TGTGCCAGCAGCTCACGCCTCTTTACCAATGAGCAGTTCTTC.